The 12 T cell receptor beta chains in this list originate from one sample, sequenced in a study of cytomegalovirus exposure and HLA in healthy donors. PCR involved 60 Vbeta and 13 Jbeta primers. Produced via immunoSEQ multiplex PCR; TCRdb's table is partial and in-frame only. The data contain about 110,000 clones, more than 70% of them seen just once; the ten biggest clones take up around 7.8%. Source material: PBMCs. These receptor sequences come from a man aged 25-45 years in good health and CMV-seronegative.

The chain is built from TRBV5-1 and TRBJ2-1; 10 bases agree with TRBD1. The ends lost 4 bases at V and 5 bases at J; junction bases unmatched: 3. The CDR3 is 14 residues long. Germline values: CDR1 SGHRS, CDR2 YFSETQ. In nucleotides, the CDR3 is TGCGCCAGCAGCCGACAGGGGGCTGACAATGAGCAGTTCTTC. Its translation: CASSRQGADNEQFF.

The chain has TRBV18 and TRBJ1-4, with 9 bases matching TRBD1. Germline loops: CDR1 KGHSH, CDR2 LQKENI. Losses at the gene ends were 6 bases for V and 7 bases for J; bases not matched to a gene: 12. There are 16 residues in the CDR3. DNA for the CDR3: TGTGCCAGCTCCCCAGGTGTCGGGACAGGGTCTGAAAAACTGTTTTTT. As protein: CASSPGVGTGSEKLFF.

The chain joins TRBV6-6 to TRBJ1-3; 10 bases are shared with TRBD1. V dropped 5 bases and J dropped 8; count of bases not matched to a gene: 3. Per the germline V gene, CDR1 is MNHNY and CDR2 is SVGAGI (reference sequence). CDR3 length equals 13 residues. The CDR3 sequence is CASSRQGADTIYF. In nucleotides, the CDR3 is TGTGCCAGCAGTCGACAGGGGGCAGACACCATATATTTT.

This chain joins TRBV11-2 and TRBJ2-3; possible D gene TRBD2, 5 bases. The V gene's germline CDR1 is SGHAT and CDR2 FQNNGV. CDR3 length: 15 amino acids. V lost 0 bases, J lost 0 bases, and 7 bases lay in between. CDR3 loop: CASSLDGGSTDTQYF. In nucleotides, the CDR3 is TGTGCCAGCAGCTTAGATGGCGGGAGCACAGATACGCAGTATTTT.

This clone was seen once. This chain joins TRBV7-2 and TRBJ2-1, with 7 bases fitting TRBD1. Germline V lookup: CDR1 SGHTA, CDR2 FQGNSA. With 5 bases clipped from V and 4 bases from J, the junction kept 5 bases outside the gene matches. This CDR3 has 14 residues. In DNA, the CDR3 is TGTGCCAGCAGCCCCCGGGACAGTTACAATGAGCAGTTCTTC. Protein product: CASSPRDSYNEQFF.

This clone was recorded only once. At one end the junction does not follow the germline gene, possibly because of a read error. The identical CDR3 is also encoded by other nucleotide sequences in the sample. The rearrangement joins TRBV2 to TRBJ1-2; 8 nucleotides align to TRBD1. The CDR3 sequence is 15 residues long. Germline lookup yields CDR1 SNHLY and CDR2 FYNNEI. The CDR3 loop reads CASSAETGVYYGYTF. The CDR3, as DNA: TGTGCCAGCAGTGCCGAGACAGGGGTTTACTATGGCTACACCTTT.

This clone was picked up a small number of times. The genes are TRBV5-6 and TRBJ1-1, with D perhaps TRBD1 (6 bases). Trimming cost V 5 bases and J 0 bases, with 17 bases left between them. The CDR3 runs 16 residues. Germline CDR1 is SGHDT and CDR2 is YYEEEE. The CDR3 DNA reads TGTGCCAGCAGTGACCTCCAGGGGCGATTGAACACTGAAGCTTTCTTT. This gives the protein CASSDLQGRLNTEAFF.

V and J are TRBV19 and TRBJ1-2; D is perhaps TRBD1 (6 bases). Germline CDR1 LNHDA, CDR2 SQIVND (reference sequence). The CDR3 loop spans 11 amino acids. Trimming removed 3 bases from V and 7 bases from J, with 6 bases in between. The CDR3 nucleotides read TGTGCCAGTAGTATGGGGGCTGGCTACACCTTC. It encodes CASSMGAGYTF.

The V gene is TRBV9, the J gene TRBJ2-5; 14 bases fit TRBD2. This CDR3 has 16 amino acids. Germline V CDR1 and CDR2: SGDLS, YYNGEE. V gave up 4 bases and J gave up 3 bases; unmatched junction bases: 5. The CDR3 region is CASSRTTSGREETQYF. The CDR3 coding sequence is TGTGCCAGCAGCCGCACGACTAGCGGGAGGGAAGAGACCCAGTACTTC.

V usage is TRBV5-1 and J usage is TRBJ2-5; 9 bases line up with TRBD1. Germline V gives CDR1 SGHRS, CDR2 YFSETQ. The V gene end was trimmed by 6 bases and the J gene end by 1 base; junction bases not matched to a gene: 4. This CDR3 has 14 residues. This CDR3 is CASTRDRAQETQYF. Written as DNA, the CDR3 is TGCGCCAGCACCCGGGACAGGGCCCAAGAGACCCAGTACTTC.

The CDR3 DNA follows: TGTGCCAGCAGCTTAGCGACGGGAAAAGAGACCCAGTACTTC. It translates to CASSLATGKETQYF. V gene TRBV7-2 combines with J gene TRBJ2-5; D is possibly TRBD2 (5 bases). The CDR3 length is 14 residues. The V end lost 0 bases, the J end lost 3 bases, and 8 bases lay between the germline ends. Germline CDR1 and CDR2: SGHTA and FQGNSA.

This chain joins TRBV13 and TRBJ2-5; 10 bases fit TRBD2. CDR1 and CDR2 from the germline V gene are PRHDT and FYEKMQ (reference sequence). The CDR3 has 17 amino acids. The J segment lost 5 bases and the V segment lost 5 bases, leaving 14 bases of the junction unmatched. DNA of the CDR3: TGTGCCAGCAGCCCCCCCCTGTCTAGCGGGAGTAGTGAGACCCAGTACTTC. It encodes CASSPPLSSGSSETQYF.